Listed here are 25 T cell receptor beta chains from one sample, sequenced in a study of cytomegalovirus exposure and HLA in healthy donors. The PCR ran on 60 Vbeta and 13 Jbeta primers. The protocol was immunoSEQ multiplex PCR, while the TCRdb copy is restricted to in-frame clones and leaves out a portion. The table includes 110,000 or so clones, over 75% detected once. The sample comprised PBMCs. Every receptor here comes from a woman in her thirties in good health and CMV-seropositive.

This clone was found a few times. This chain connects TRBV6-6 to TRBJ2-7; a possible D gene is TRBD1 (5 bases). Per the germline V gene, CDR1 is MNHNY and CDR2 is SVGAGI (reference sequence). The germline V and J ends were trimmed by 5 bases and 0 bases, with 14 bases remaining between them. This CDR3 spans 15 amino acids. The CDR3, as DNA: TGTGCCAGCAGTCCAGGGCCAGTATACTCCTACGAGCAGTACTTC. It yields the protein CASSPGPVYSYEQYF.

The chain links TRBV19 to TRBJ2-2; D perhaps matches TRBD2 (7 bases). The germline V and J ends were trimmed by 7 bases and 2 bases, with 23 bases remaining between them. The CDR3 length is 18 residues. CDR1 is LNHDA and CDR2 is SQIVND in the germline V gene (reference sequence). For the CDR3, the DNA is TGTGCCAGTAAGGGGGGGGTACGGGGTGGAATCAACACCGGGGAGCTGTTTTTT. It encodes CASKGGVRGGINTGELFF.

This rearrangement joins TRBV9 to TRBJ1-6, with 8 positions matching TRBD1. The length of the CDR3 is 15 residues. Germline V gene data show CDR1 as SGDLS and CDR2 as YYNGEE. The V segment lost 3 bases and the J segment 10 bases; nucleotides outside the gene matches: 9. The CDR3 is CASSEAGGNRSPLHF. The CDR3 nucleotides are TGTGCCAGCAGCGAAGCAGGGGGCAATAGATCACCCCTCCACTTT.

CDR3 region: CASSPGSNQPQHF. The CDR3 DNA is TGTGCCAGCAGCCCAGGGAGCAATCAGCCCCAGCATTTT. This rearrangement joins TRBV7-2 to TRBJ1-5, with D possibly matching TRBD1 (5 bases). CDR1 and CDR2 from the germline V gene are SGHTA and FQGNSA. Trimming left V 5 bases short and J 1 base short, with 6 bases between. CDR3 size: 13 residues.

This rearrangement joins TRBV6-5 to TRBJ1-2; 7 bases agree with TRBD1. Germline CDR1 is MNHEY and CDR2 is SVGAGI. V shed 6 bases, J shed 3 bases, and the junction held 4 bases outside the gene matches. The CDR3 consists of 13 residues. The CDR3 here is CASSSTGDYGYTF. CDR3 coding DNA: TGTGCCAGCAGCTCTACAGGGGACTATGGCTACACCTTC.

This clone was counted only a few times. This rearrangement joins TRBV11-3 to TRBJ2-5; the match to TRBD1 covers 8 bases. Per germline, CDR1 SGHNT and CDR2 YENEEA. The CDR3 runs to 17 residues. The junction had 16 bases not matched to a gene; V was cut back by 2 bases and J by 8 bases. CDR3 DNA: TGTGCCAGCAGCTTAACCCTCCGGGACAGGAACTTTTTAACCCAGTACTTC. The encoded protein is CASSLTLRDRNFLTQYF. Filled out from reference TRBV11-3 and TRBJ2-5, the complete variable domain reads EAGVVQSPRYKIIEKKQPVAFWCNPISGHNTLYWYLQNLGQGPELLIRYENEEAVDDSQLPKDRFSAERLKGVDSTLKIQPAELGDSAVYLCASSLTLRDRNFLTQYFGPGTRLLVL.

This clone occurred once. This chain connects TRBV4-2 to TRBJ2-3, with TRBD2 matching 9 bases. Germline CDR1 is LGHNA and CDR2 is YNFKEQ. CDR3 length: 17 amino acids. V lost 0 bases and J lost 5; bases outside the gene matches: 9. The CDR3 sequence is CASSQDMRGGALDTQYF. The CDR3 region has the DNA TGTGCCAGCAGCCAAGATATGCGCGGGGGGGCCTTAGATACGCAGTATTTT.

This clone was observed a few times. The V gene is TRBV7-3, the J gene TRBJ2-3; 10 bases align to TRBD2. This CDR3 region has 12 residues. Germline V gives CDR1 SGHTA, CDR2 FQGTGA. The junction had 9 bases not matched to a gene; V was cut back by 6 bases and J by 15 bases. The CDR3 sequence: CASRSPGLAPYF. CDR3 coding DNA: TGTGCCAGCAGAAGTCCGGGACTAGCGCCATATTTT.

The chain carries TRBV5-1 and TRBJ2-3; D may be TRBD2 (6 bases). Trimming removed 4 bases from V and 1 base from J, with 13 bases in between. CDR3 length: 15 amino acids. Germline-derived CDR1 and CDR2 are SGHRS and YFSETQ. CDR3 nucleotides: TGCGCCAGCAGCCGCAACGAGCGGGGCACAGATACGCAGTATTTT. It encodes CASSRNERGTDTQYF.

V gene TRBV27 combines with J gene TRBJ1-1; D remains ambiguous. The germline V gene encodes CDR1 MNHEY and CDR2 SMNVEV (reference sequence). Deletions cut 2 bases from V and 6 bases from J, with 10 bases between. The CDR3 loop spans 13 amino acids. In DNA, the CDR3 is TGTGCCAGCAGTTTAAGCGTACCCGCTGAAGCTTTCTTT. Protein product: CASSLSVPAEAFF.

In this sample, this clone turned up once. The CDR3 coding sequence is TGTGCCAGCAGTTACTCAACAGGGAGCACTGAAGCTTTCTTT. Its translation is CASSYSTGSTEAFF. The V and J genes are TRBV6-5 and TRBJ1-1, with D perhaps TRBD1 (6 bases). Germline assignment: CDR1 MNHEY and CDR2 SVGAGI. There are 14 residues in the CDR3. The germline V and J ends were trimmed by 0 bases and 4 bases, with 9 bases remaining between them.

The chain employs TRBV10-1 and TRBJ2-5, with 8 bases identical to TRBD2. Germline trimming cut 0 bases from V and 7 bases from J; bases unmatched to any gene: 4. From germline, CDR1 is WNHNN and CDR2 SYGVQD (reference sequence). The CDR3 loop spans 14 amino acids. The DNA for the CDR3 is TGCGCCAGCAGTGAGTCGACGGCGGGGGGGACCCAGTACTTC. Its protein product is CASSESTAGGTQYF.

J is TRBJ1-5 and V is TRBV6-5; a possible D gene is TRBD1 (5 bases). The CDR3 contains 15 residues. Germline V gene sequence: CDR1 MNHEY, CDR2 SVGAGI. V lost 2 bases and J 0 bases, leaving 8 bases between the germline ends. The CDR3 loop reads CASSYRGYSNQPQHF. CDR3 nucleotides: TGTGCCAGCAGTTACAGGGGCTATAGCAATCAGCCCCAGCATTTT.

J is TRBJ1-4 and V is TRBV27, with 9 bases matching TRBD1. This CDR3 region has 15 residues. The ends lost 5 bases at V and 5 bases at J; junction bases unmatched: 6. Germline V gene sequence: CDR1 MNHEY, CDR2 SMNVEV (reference sequence). In nucleotides, the CDR3 is TGTGCCAGCAGTGTGGGGACAGGGTCAAATGAAAAACTGTTTTTT. Translating gives CASSVGTGSNEKLFF.

The V call is TRBV11-2, the J call TRBJ2-7; possibly TRBD2 for D (5 bases). The CDR3 consists of 16 residues. CDR1 is SGHAT, CDR2 FQNNGV, per germline. Trimming pared 3 bases from V and 3 bases from J, leaving 18 bases between. For the CDR3, the DNA is TGTGCCAGCAGCTTTCAATTTGGTCCTGGGAGCTACGAGCAGTACTTC. Translating gives CASSFQFGPGSYEQYF. Looking up the rest from reference TRBV11-2 and TRBJ2-7 gives the full variable domain: EAGVAQSPRYKIIEKRQSVAFWCNPISGHATLYWYQQILGQGPKLLIQFQNNGVVDDSQLPKDRFSAERLKGVDSTLKIQPAKLEDSAVYLCASSFQFGPGSYEQYFGPGTRLTVT.

This clone was found a few times. The DNA for the CDR3 is TGTGCCAGCAGCTTAGGGGCGGGAGGGCCGAGCACAGATACGCAGTATTTT. Protein product: CASSLGAGGPSTDTQYF. V gene TRBV7-2 combines with J gene TRBJ2-3, with 9 bases lining up with TRBD2. Germline CDR1 and CDR2: SGHTA and FQGNSA. There are 17 residues in the CDR3. V gave up 1 base and J gave up 0 bases; unmatched junction bases: 5.

V gene TRBV5-4 combines with J gene TRBJ2-1, with 8 bases lining up with TRBD2. CDR1 and CDR2 from the germline V gene are SGHNT and YYREEE (reference sequence). J gave up 5 bases and V 0 bases, and 4 bases lay outside the gene matches. This CDR3 is 15 amino acids long. The DNA of the CDR3 is TGTGCCAGCAGCTTGGGCGGGAGGTCCGACAATGAGCAGTTCTTC. It codes for CASSLGGRSDNEQFF.

Only one count was recorded for this clone. The chain has TRBV7-9 and TRBJ2-7; D may be TRBD1 (6 bases). The CDR3 has 15 residues. The germline V gene encodes CDR1 SEHNR and CDR2 FQNEAQ (reference sequence). V was cut by 3 bases and J by 3 bases, with 15 bases left in between. For the CDR3, the DNA is TGTGCCAGCAGCTTCGGTACAGGGCGGATCTACGAGCAGTACTTC. Amino acids: CASSFGTGRIYEQYF.

This clone appeared a single time. The chain combines TRBV4-1 with TRBJ1-4, with TRBD1 matching 7 bases. This CDR3 has 15 residues. Germline CDR1 MGHRA, CDR2 YSYEKL. The trim removed 1 base at V and 3 bases at J, leaving 2 bases unmatched. In DNA, the CDR3 is TGCGCCAGCAGCCAAGCGACAGGGTCTAATGAAAAACTGTTTTTT. Translating gives CASSQATGSNEKLFF.

The rearrangement links TRBV19 to TRBJ1-2; D gene ambiguous. CDR1 and CDR2 from the germline V gene are LNHDA and SQIVND (reference sequence). V lost 3 bases and J lost 2, with 7 bases in between. This CDR3 is built from 13 residues. DNA of the CDR3: TGTGCCAGTAGTATTGTGTCGAACTATGGCTACACCTTC. This codes for CASSIVSNYGYTF.

The chain carries TRBV14 and TRBJ2-1; D is unclear. Germline V CDR1 and CDR2: SGHDN, FVKESK. This CDR3 spans 14 amino acids. V was pared by 0 bases and J by 7 bases, with 10 bases between. The CDR3 region has the DNA TGTGCCAGCAGCCAAGATCTGGTCTATAATGAGCAGTTCTTC. Residues: CASSQDLVYNEQFF.

The J gene is TRBJ1-1, the V gene TRBV19; tentative D call: TRBD1 (5 bases). V lost 3 bases and J 6 bases, leaving 17 bases between the germline ends. This CDR3 is built from 15 residues. Germline values: CDR1 LNHDA, CDR2 SQIVND (reference sequence). The CDR3 is CASSMVPGIRAEAFF. CDR3 nucleotide sequence: TGTGCCAGTAGTATGGTTCCAGGGATTAGGGCTGAAGCTTTCTTT.

The rearrangement links TRBV5-1 to TRBJ1-1, with D perhaps matching TRBD1 (6 bases). The CDR3 length is 14 residues. Trimming left V 4 bases short and J 0 bases short, with 10 bases between. Germline V gene lookup returns CDR1 SGHRS and CDR2 YFSETQ. The CDR3 region is CASSPQGLNTEAFF. CDR3 coding DNA: TGCGCCAGCAGCCCACAGGGACTGAACACTGAAGCTTTCTTT.

The J gene is TRBJ1-1, the V gene TRBV10-3; 7 nucleotides agree with TRBD1. Germline CDR1 is ENHRY and CDR2 is SYGVKD. V dropped 6 bases and J dropped 6; count of bases not matched to a gene: 10. This CDR3 is 14 amino acids long. CDR3 residues: CAIRPDRNSPEAFF. The CDR3 nucleotides are TGTGCCATCAGGCCGGACAGGAATTCCCCTGAAGCTTTCTTT.

This clone was recorded a few times. V is TRBV6-5 and J is TRBJ2-2; D is undetermined. This CDR3 region has 14 residues. Trimming shortened V by 5 bases and J by 1 base, and 8 bases separated the two germline ends. In germline, CDR1 is MNHEY, CDR2 SVGAGI. The CDR3 protein is CASSASGNTGELFF. The CDR3 region has the DNA TGTGCCAGCAGTGCCTCGGGGAACACCGGGGAGCTGTTTTTT.